Given below is one T cell receptor (beta chain) in context. Repertoires were generated with immunoSEQ multiplex PCR, while TCRdb's copy carries only in-frame clones and drops some. The sample yields around 19,000 clones, about 74% seen once. The data were obtained in a study of OX40 agonist ivuxolimab in advanced cancers. Study-wide background: Of mixed ages from 23 to 79 and averaging about 56 years, the group was roughly 85% male. Partial responses were seen in three patients, one with hepatocellular carcinoma and two with cutaneous melanoma.

CDR1 is SGHDT and CDR2 is YYEEEE in the germline V gene. V was pared by 7 bases and J by 0 bases, with 4 bases of the junction left unmatched. The CDR3 is 14 amino acids. Patients with autoimmune history or systemic immunosuppression were excluded. Drawing of blood for sampling happened at baseline, at cycle 4 day 1, and at cycle 7 day 1. This TCR came from an adult with an advanced solid tumor such as melanoma, head and neck, liver or kidney cancer. This sequence joins TRBV5-6 and TRBJ1-5; TRBD1 matches 7 bases. Sequences were derived from CD4+ or CD8+ T cells sorted from blood, sampled in a trial of the OX40 agonist ivuxolimab. Here the CDR3 DNA reads TGTGCCAGCCGGGACAGACTTAGCAATCAGCCCCAGCATTTT. As protein: CASRDRLSNQPQHF. Full variable domain (remainder filled in from reference TRBV5-6 and TRBJ1-5): DAGVTQSPTHLIKTRGQQVTLRCSPKSGHDTVSWYQQALGQGPQFIFQYYEEEERQRGNFPDRFSGHQFPNYSSELNVNALLLGDSALYLCASRDRLSNQPQHFGDGTRLSIL.